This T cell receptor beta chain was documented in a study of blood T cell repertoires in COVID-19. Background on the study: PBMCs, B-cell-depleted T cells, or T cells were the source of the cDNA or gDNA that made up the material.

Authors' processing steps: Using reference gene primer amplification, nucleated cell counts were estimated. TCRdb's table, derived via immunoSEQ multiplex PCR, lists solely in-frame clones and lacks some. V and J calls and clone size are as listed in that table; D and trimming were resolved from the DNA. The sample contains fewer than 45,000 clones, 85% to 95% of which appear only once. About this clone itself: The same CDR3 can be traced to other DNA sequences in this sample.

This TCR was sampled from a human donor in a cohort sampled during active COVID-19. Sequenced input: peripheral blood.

The CDR3 region is CSVQGWGTEAFF. CDR3 in DNA: TGCAGCGTTCAGGGCTGGGGCACTGAAGCTTTCTTT. The rearrangement joins TRBV29-1 to TRBJ1-1; D may be TRBD1 (5 bases). The CDR3 is 12 amino acids. In germline, CDR1 is SQVTM, CDR2 ANQGSEA. The V and J ends lost 5 bases and 4 bases respectively, with 11 bases between them.